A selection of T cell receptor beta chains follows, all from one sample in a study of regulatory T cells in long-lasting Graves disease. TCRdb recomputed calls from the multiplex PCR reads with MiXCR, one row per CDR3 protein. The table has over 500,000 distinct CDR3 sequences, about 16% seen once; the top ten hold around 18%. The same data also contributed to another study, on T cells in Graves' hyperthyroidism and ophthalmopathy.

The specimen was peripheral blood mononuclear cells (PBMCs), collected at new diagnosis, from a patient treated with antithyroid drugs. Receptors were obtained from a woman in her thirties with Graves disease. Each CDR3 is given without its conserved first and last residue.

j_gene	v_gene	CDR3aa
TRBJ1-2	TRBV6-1	ASSDGKKGNHGYT
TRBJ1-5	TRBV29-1	SVSEFVSNQPQH
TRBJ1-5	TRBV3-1	ASSQGGGYQPQH
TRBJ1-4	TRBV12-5	ASGLGGPGTQLRPFNEKLF
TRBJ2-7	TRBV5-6	ASSFSQGHEQY
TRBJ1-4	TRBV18	ASSPSNRRTILREKLF
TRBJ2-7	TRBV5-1	ASSVPGPPEREQY
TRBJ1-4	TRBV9	ASSTRGTTNEKLF
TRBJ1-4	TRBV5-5	ASSRKQGSGLETNEKLF
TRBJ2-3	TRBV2	ASTGQGYGTDTQY
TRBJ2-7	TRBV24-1	ATSDGAELSREQY
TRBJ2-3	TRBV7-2	ASATWGSGSDTQY
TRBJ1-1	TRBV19	ASSHYGVKPEAF
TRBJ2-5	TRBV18	ASSHRDRGETQY
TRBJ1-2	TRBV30	AWRRTYGYT
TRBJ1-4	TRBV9	ASSAGEKLF
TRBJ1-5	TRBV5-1	ASSPSGLSGEQPQH
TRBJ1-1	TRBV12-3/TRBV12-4	ASRLMRAF
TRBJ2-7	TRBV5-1	ASSLVFEDRGSYEQY
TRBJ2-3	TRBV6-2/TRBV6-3	ASNYDSAQDTQY
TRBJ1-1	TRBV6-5	ASSYRPGEGGTEAF
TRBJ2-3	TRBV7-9	ASSSLGLAVTTDTQY
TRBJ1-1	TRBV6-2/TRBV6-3	ASRYISAGEVDTEAF
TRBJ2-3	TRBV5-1	ASSFSSGTTDTQY
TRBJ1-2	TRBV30	AWTPPGRRNYGYT
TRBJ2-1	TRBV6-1	ASSEVISVAEQF
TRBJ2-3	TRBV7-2	ASSLTYSGEADTQY
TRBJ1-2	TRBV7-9	ASSLRQTSNYGYT
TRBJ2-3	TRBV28	ASSLSVGTDTQY
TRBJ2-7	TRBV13	ASSLASGKYREQY
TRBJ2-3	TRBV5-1	ASSLQGANTDTQY
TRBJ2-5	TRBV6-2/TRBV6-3	ASTLQSQETQY
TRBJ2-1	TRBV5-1	ASGAPGSGYNEQF
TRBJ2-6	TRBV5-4	ASSQAAGANVLT
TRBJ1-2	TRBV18	ASSPEKGYGYT
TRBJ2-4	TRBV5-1	ASSQDSEKLGAKNIQY
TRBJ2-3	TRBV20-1	SAEGPLGADTQY
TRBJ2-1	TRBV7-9	ASSSTGVEEQF
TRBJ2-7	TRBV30	AWSDGVPYEQY
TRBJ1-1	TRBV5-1	ASSLMAGQRAF
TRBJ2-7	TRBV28	ATRGLAGAVDEQY
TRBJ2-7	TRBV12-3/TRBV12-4	ASSFRGAYEQY
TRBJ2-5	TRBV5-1	ASSKTFGEETQY
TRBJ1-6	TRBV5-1	ASSLDRRRDPSRSPLH
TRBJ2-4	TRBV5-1	ASSEGTDLAKNIQY
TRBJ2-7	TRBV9	ASSVGRISYEQY
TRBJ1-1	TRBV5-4	ASSSQGAKGNTEAF
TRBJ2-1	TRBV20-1	SARDLWAGVSDEQF
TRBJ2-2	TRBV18	ASLLANTGELF
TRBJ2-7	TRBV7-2	ASSLAFYEQY
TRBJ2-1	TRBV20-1	SSVSGSSYNEQF
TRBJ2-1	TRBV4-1	ASSQGGGPERLLF
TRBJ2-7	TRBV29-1	SVEVGTGSDEQY
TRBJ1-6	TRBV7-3	ASSLIIRGRISYNSPLH
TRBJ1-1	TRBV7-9	ASSLGQGRINTEAF
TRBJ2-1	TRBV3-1	ASSQSYNQPLHEQF
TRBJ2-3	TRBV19	ASSMTASTDTQY
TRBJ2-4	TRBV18	ASSPFTGGAKNIQY